This T cell receptor (beta chain) stems from a study of molecular identifiers for immune sequencing clone quantification. Findings and caveats of the study: Highly expanded clone sizes could be underestimated by identical TCR molecules sharing a barcode. Naive cells had under 1% of molecules in clones above 20 RNA copies, effectors over 97%.

V was cut by 3 bases and J by 8 bases, with 26 bases left in between. This CDR3 has 18 residues. Looked up from germline, CDR1 is LNHDA and CDR2 is SQIVND (reference sequence). Ten or more counts support this clonotype. Its antigen is not identified. In the sort, naive CD8 T cells were defined as CD8+CD4-CCR7+CD45RA+. One entry per CDR3 protein results from TCRdb running MiXCR on the PCR reads. Found here are about 100,000 distinct CDR3 sequences, under 25% of them singletons; the top ten hold 0.8% to 1.2%. This sequence was found in a human donor in good health. Some libraries in this study had Jurkat cell RNA spiked in. The material sequenced was naive CD8+ T cells from blood, with Jurkat cell RNA spiked in. As for subset: FACS-sorted CD8+CD4-CCR7+CD45RA+ naive T cells. The chain combines TRBV19 with TRBJ2-1; D is perhaps TRBD1 (5 bases). The CDR3 DNA is TGTGCCAGTAGTATCTCTTTGGCGCAGGGCCTGGGTACGGATGAGCAGTTCTTC. Encoded protein: CASSISLAQGLGTDEQFF.